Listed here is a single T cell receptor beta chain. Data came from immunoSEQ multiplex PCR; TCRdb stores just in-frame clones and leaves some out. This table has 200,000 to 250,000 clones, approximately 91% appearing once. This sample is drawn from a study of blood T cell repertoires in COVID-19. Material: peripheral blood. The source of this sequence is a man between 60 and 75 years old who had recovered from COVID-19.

CDR3 in DNA: TGTGCCAGCTCACAACAGACCGGTCCCACGGGAGGCTACACCTTC. Its protein product is CASSQQTGPTGGYTF. The chain links TRBV18 to TRBJ1-2, with unresolved D. This CDR3 has 15 amino acids. Germline V gene sequence: CDR1 KGHSH, CDR2 LQKENI. The V and J ends lost 4 bases and 8 bases respectively, with 20 bases between them.